This TCR beta chain was obtained from a study of human T cells and chemical hapten exposure. Trimming took 5 bases from V and 4 from J, leaving 12 bases between them. CDR3 length: 14 residues. CDR1 is MNHEY and CDR2 is SMNVEV in the germline V gene (reference sequence). This sample's time point: patch test 3, about 24 weeks after DPC sensitization. The treatment was: therapeutic diphenylcyclopropenone sensitization with weekly scalp DPC. Using its own MiXCR run on the RACE reads, TCRdb lists one record per CDR3 protein. The sample carries under 55,000 distinct CDR3 sequences, 9.9% recorded once. V gene TRBV27 combines with J gene TRBJ1-3; D call uncertain. The sequence was collected from a woman aged 40 to 50 with alopecia areata. Some clones in this sample may be carry-over from other donors' samples. The sequencing here drew on whole blood, taken in connection with sensitization to the hapten diphenylcyclopropenone (DPC). The DNA for the CDR3 is TGTGCCAGCAGTCCTTTGGAGCGGGGAAACACCATATATTTT. Translation: CASSPLERGNTIYF.